A selection of T cell receptor beta chains follows, all from one sample in a study of spatial heterogeneity in lung cancer. MiXCR was run by TCRdb on the 5' RACE reads, yielding one entry per CDR3 protein. The data show around 1,600 distinct CDR3 sequences, around 5% seen once. The specimen was normal lung tissue next to the tumor, collected at surgery. Every receptor here comes from a female donor with early-stage non-small cell lung cancer. The CDR3 runs from the conserved cysteine through the conserved F or W. The order of the fields is V gene, CDR3 protein.

>TRBV11-2
CASSLGGNTEAFF
>TRBV20-1
CSARVPRGQGTNNEQFF
>TRBV7-3
CASSPPGGENTGELFF
>TRBV7-2
CASSLQGVQYF
>TRBV5-4
CASSLGQDTGELFF
>TRBV7-2
CASSERREQYF
>TRBV5-6
CASSPDSSYGYTF
>TRBV7-8
CASSPHSPGANVLTF
>TRBV20-1
CSARDRDREGTDTQYF
>TRBV24-1
CATSDPRTGNYGYTF
>TRBV11-2
CASSRLHPGQGNTIYF
>TRBV6-1
CASSARISGANVLTF
>TRBV6-5
CASRDDRGEQFF
>TRBV4-1
CASSQGGEQGGFRPLHF
>TRBV30
CAWSREVKNIQYF
>TRBV2
CASSAGDGYEKLFF
>TRBV11-2
CASTRVLSYNEQFF
>TRBV24-1
CATSGHPTGGGSEQYF
>TRBV2
CASVPGLSYEQYF
>TRBV3-1
CASSPTLRQGAYGYTF
>TRBV5-1
CASSLGGIGTDTQYF
>TRBV6-1
CASSLSSGANVLTF
>TRBV27
CASSPEGQGGQPQHF
>TRBV7-6
CASSWGTSYSNQPQHF
>TRBV20-1
CSAYSRDRGTYEQYF
>TRBV6-1
CASSEGDGPDTQYF
>TRBV12-3/TRBV12-4
CASSWEASGGPATQYF
>TRBV7-9
CASSSRRWNTGELFF
>TRBV4-3
CASSQDRSGGALVKTQYF
>TRBV20-1
CSAKGQGSYGYTF
>TRBV12-3/TRBV12-4
CASSLAQFGVVTQYF
>TRBV20-1
CSARAGEGARGYTF
>TRBV2
CASTGNTEAFF
>TRBV7-2
CASSFRALGTRTNTGELFF
>TRBV12-3/TRBV12-4
CASRGGTEIYSNQPQHF
>TRBV27
CASSLRGRPGNSPLHF
>TRBV10-2
CASSPGAGASGVF
>TRBV6-2/TRBV6-3
CASSPPVGRGGGNSPLHF
>TRBV6-2/TRBV6-3
CASSYKGSTTEAFF
>TRBV7-3
CASSRREGEQFF
>TRBV20-1
CSAPGVTLNTEAFF
>TRBV4-3
CASSSLNARANYGYTF
>TRBV7-2
CASSPRQEQFF
>TRBV20-1
CSASPGTGGKTGELFF
>TRBV6-1
CASSETSGGYEQYF
>TRBV5-6
CASSWEQGSYEQYF
>TRBV2
CASRRTGNFNQPQHF
>TRBV10-1
CASSDPGNYNEQFF
>TRBV20-1
CSASRDSGLRELFF
>TRBV2
CASRVQGGINEQYF